This T cell receptor beta chain was identified in a study of neurological immune-mediated disorders (dated by TCRdb to about 2019). Describing the broader study: Using UMI-based sequencing, the study compared peripheral blood TCR-beta repertoires from patients with HTLV-I-associated myelopathy (HAM/TSP), patients with multiple sclerosis, and healthy controls. The 90 to 110 TCR-beta libraries included longitudinal samples, technical triplicates and paired sorted CD4+ and CD8+ T-cell subsets alongside PBMC samples. Technical triplicate libraries were sequenced to precisely calculate how much the frequency of each individual clone varied. The cohort included some 66 subjects: around 15 with HAM/TSP, approximately 35 with multiple sclerosis, and some 20 healthy controls. Overall study results and their limits: TCR clonal expansion was highest in HAM/TSP patients and lowest in MS patients, with MS patients falling below even healthy controls. Expanded clones from different subjects shared no identical CDR3 amino acid sequences, which suggests that TCR-beta repertoires were private in all groups.

This clonotype counts as medium-sized (0.01 to 0.1%). It has no known antigen specificity. No base quality values were provided; no much bigger clone lies one nucleotide off. The CDR3, from cysteine to phenylalanine, totals 13 residues. The sequence is cut down to CDR3 DNA, 39 bases in frame from base 1. The germline V gene (reference sequence) provides CDR1 LGHDT and CDR2 YNNKEL. V lost 5 bases and J lost 10 bases, and the count of bases not matched to a germline gene is 4. In light of the paper, this sample's time point label describes: technical triplicate 1. For unsorted PBMC libraries, 2 million PBMCs were used after storage in RNAlater at -80 degrees C until RNA extraction. Peripheral blood was subjected to Ficoll-Hypaque density gradient centrifugation to isolate PBMCs, which were then cryopreserved in liquid nitrogen. cDNA was synthesized by template-switch 5'RACE using a primer carrying a 10-nucleotide random unique molecular identifier by which each TCR transcript was tagged. Every sequencing run yielded over 180 million TCR-beta sequences covering 15-18 subjects. Total RNA was extracted with the RNeasy kit. TCR-beta VDJ regions were amplified with primers for the TCR constant region and the 5'RACE anchor, using the KAPA Real-time Library Amplification kit. Sample indexes and Illumina adaptors were added in a first PCR, after which library yield was increased in a second PCR. After purification with Ampure beads, the TCR product of roughly 650 bp was size-selected on a 2% E-gel SizeSelection system. Before pooling, library quality was checked on a Bioanalyzer, concentration was measured with Qubit, and libraries were quantified with the Kapa Library Quantification kit. Paired-end 2 x 150 bp sequencing of the libraries was performed on an Illumina HiSeq 2500. To increase sequence diversity, about 25-31% phiX was spiked into each library pool. In the source study's methods: The quality-filtered reads were processed with the UMI-based MiGEC pipeline, whose error correction step removed more than 75% of the raw TCR sequences. VDJ genes were aligned to IMGT germline references, and clonotypes were defined by unique CDR3 amino acid sequence plus V-J genes. VDJtools evaluated clonal expansion, Shannon diversity and CDR3 relatedness (CalcPairwiseDistances, ClusterSamples); CLCbio workbench built phylogenetic trees. Using coefficient-of-variation modelling across technical triplicates, the study counted a clone as expanded if it had at least 8 unique UMIs. TCRdb itself trimmed the public reads at Q25 with fastp, ran MiXCR and retained productive beta chains. Records with the same CDR3 protein are collapsed into one entry carrying the most frequent genes and DNA. The V and J calls come from TCRdb's annotation, not from the publication. The table for this sample lists tens of thousands of distinct CDR3 sequences; 11% of them were counted only once. The ten most abundant clones make up nearly 4% of the sample.

The sequence is built from TRBV3-1 and TRBJ2-6; TRBD1 aligns with 8 central bases. The sample comprised PBMCs. This sequence was found in a man aged 55 to 70 with HTLV-1-associated myelopathy (HAM/TSP). The CDR3 region: CASSWGQVNVLTF. The nucleotide sequence is TGTGCCAGCAGCTGGGGACAGGTTAACGTCCTGACTTTC.